The 26 T cell receptor beta chains below were found in one sample sequenced in a study of OX40 agonist ivuxolimab in advanced cancers. Clones were read by immunoSEQ multiplex PCR, and TCRdb kept only the in-frame ones, dropping some. Among fewer than 55,000 clones, around 89% were seen once, and the ten largest hold 11%. The source material was CD4+ or CD8+ T cells sorted from blood, sampled in a trial of the OX40 agonist ivuxolimab. The receptors were gathered from an adult with an advanced solid tumor such as melanoma, head and neck, liver or kidney cancer.

This chain links TRBV28 with TRBJ1-1; D call uncertain. This CDR3 has 14 amino acids. V lost 3 bases, J lost 8 bases, and 16 bases lay in between. Germline values: CDR1 MDHEN, CDR2 SYDVKM. In DNA, the CDR3 is TGTGCCAGCAGTTTGGTGCGGCAGCCTCTAGAAGCTTTCTTT. Amino acids: CASSLVRQPLEAFF.

The DNA for the CDR3 is TGTGCCAGCAGTCACCCCGGGACAGTGAACTACGAGCAGTACTTC. It encodes CASSHPGTVNYEQYF. The V call is TRBV6-6, the J call TRBJ2-7, with 7 bases fitting TRBD1. The CDR3 has 15 amino acids. V gave up 5 bases and J gave up 3 bases; unmatched junction bases: 10. Germline V gene lookup returns CDR1 MNHNY and CDR2 SVGAGI (reference sequence).

There are a few counts of this clone. V gene TRBV11-3 combines with J gene TRBJ1-3; 10 bases fit TRBD1. The CDR3 spans 18 residues. V lost 1 base, J lost 3 bases, and 9 bases stayed unmatched. Germline values: CDR1 SGHNT, CDR2 YENEEA. Written as DNA, the CDR3 is TGTGCCAGCAGCTTAGTTTCGGGACAGGGGAAGTTTGGAAACACCATATATTTT. Translating gives CASSLVSGQGKFGNTIYF.

The J gene is TRBJ2-5, the V gene TRBV5-1; 10 bases line up with TRBD2. Germline V lookup: CDR1 SGHRS, CDR2 YFSETQ. This CDR3 comprises 18 residues. J was trimmed by 4 bases and V by 3 bases; bases with no gene match: 15. Here the CDR3 DNA reads TGCGCCAGCAGCTCGGAAGGGCGGCTAGCGGGAGTCGGAGAGACCCAGTACTTC. Residues: CASSSEGRLAGVGETQYF.

The V and J genes are TRBV2 and TRBJ1-1; TRBD1 might be the D (5 bases). V was shortened by 4 bases and J by 0 bases, with 12 bases between the two germline ends. The CDR3 has 15 amino acids. Germline CDR1 is SNHLY and CDR2 is FYNNEI. This CDR3 reads CASSVGVRVNTEAFF. DNA of the CDR3: TGTGCCAGCAGTGTAGGGGTCAGGGTGAACACTGAAGCTTTCTTT. Full variable domain (rest looked up from reference TRBV2 and TRBJ1-1): EPEVTQTPSHQVTQMGQEVILRCVPISNHLYFYWYRQILGQKVEFLVSFYNNEISEKSEIFDDQFSVERPDGSNFTLKIRSTKLEDSAMYFCASSVGVRVNTEAFFGQGTRLTVV.

The chain carries TRBV28 and TRBJ2-5; TRBD2 matches 12 bases. This CDR3 comprises 17 residues. The trim removed 5 bases at V and 4 bases at J, leaving 11 bases unmatched. CDR1 and CDR2 (germline): MDHEN, SYDVKM. The CDR3 region is CASSKTGLAGGGETQYF. For the CDR3, the DNA is TGTGCCAGCAGTAAAACTGGGCTAGCGGGAGGGGGAGAGACCCAGTACTTC. Looking up the rest from reference TRBV28 and TRBJ2-5 gives the full variable domain: DVKVTQSSRYLVKRTGEKVFLECVQDMDHENMFWYRQDPGLGLRLIYFSYDVKMKEKGDIPEGYSVSREKKERFSLILESASTNQTSMYLCASSKTGLAGGGETQYFGPGTRLLVL.

The chain joins TRBV7-2 to TRBJ1-1; 8 positions agree with TRBD1. Germline trimming cut 5 bases from V and 0 bases from J; bases unmatched to any gene: 5. This CDR3 contains 15 residues. Germline V gene lookup returns CDR1 SGHTA and CDR2 FQGNSA. Here the CDR3 reads CASSLGTGMNTEAFF. The CDR3 DNA follows: TGTGCCAGCAGCCTCGGGACAGGCATGAACACTGAAGCTTTCTTT.

The rearrangement links TRBV14 to TRBJ1-5, with D uncertain. CDR1 is SGHDN and CDR2 is FVKESK in the germline V gene. V lost 0 bases and J 2 bases, leaving 14 bases between the germline ends. The CDR3 totals 17 residues. Here the CDR3 DNA reads TGTGCCAGCAGCCAAGATTACCCAGGTTCTCGCAATCAGCCCCAGCATTTT. It yields the protein CASSQDYPGSRNQPQHF.

The chain combines TRBV7-8 with TRBJ2-3, with 11 nucleotides matching TRBD2. V trimming: 2 bases; J trimming: 4 bases; junction bases outside the gene matches: 8. The germline V gene has CDR1 SGHVS and CDR2 FQNEAQ. The CDR3 is 17 residues long. CDR3 coding DNA: TGTGCCAGCAGCTTATTTAGCGGGGGGGCCCCCGCAGATACGCAGTATTTT. This gives the protein CASSLFSGGAPADTQYF.

This clone showed up just a few times. The gene calls are TRBV19 and TRBJ2-7; D may be TRBD1 (6 bases). V shed 6 bases and J shed 2 bases, with 14 bases lying between them. This CDR3 comprises 14 residues. Germline CDR1 and CDR2: LNHDA and SQIVND (reference sequence). The CDR3 coding sequence is TGTGCCAGTAGGCCGGGACACCTAACCTACGAGCAGTACTTC. Translated: CASRPGHLTYEQYF.

The genes are TRBV28 and TRBJ2-1; D possibly corresponds to TRBD2 (6 bases). Trimming stripped 2 bases from V and 6 bases from J, with 11 bases between. Germline V gene data show CDR1 as MDHEN and CDR2 as SYDVKM. This CDR3 contains 14 residues. CDR3 DNA: TGTGCCAGCAGTTTAGGGGGGTTCCGCAATGAGCAGTTCTTC. It codes for CASSLGGFRNEQFF.

This sequence joins TRBV11-3 and TRBJ2-1; TRBD1 matches 9 bases. V trimming: 0 bases; J trimming: 8 bases; junction bases outside the gene matches: 5. In germline, CDR1 is SGHNT, CDR2 YENEEA. The CDR3 has 15 residues. The CDR3, as DNA: TGTGCCAGCAGCTTAGAGGGACAGGGCATCGATGAGCAGTTCTTC. Its translation: CASSLEGQGIDEQFF.

This sequence joins TRBV29-1 and TRBJ2-1; D may be TRBD1 (6 bases). Per the germline V gene, CDR1 is SQVTM and CDR2 is ANQGSEA. The CDR3 runs to 9 residues. The V and J ends lost 8 bases and 15 bases respectively, with 14 bases between them. CDR3 region: CSPEQGRFF. The CDR3 DNA is TGCAGCCCGGAGCAGGGGAGGTTCTTC.

The J gene is TRBJ1-4, the V gene TRBV19, with D uncertain. Trimming removed 3 bases from V and 4 bases from J, with 9 bases in between. Germline V gene sequence: CDR1 LNHDA, CDR2 SQIVND (reference sequence). The CDR3 consists of 14 residues. Here the CDR3 reads CASSIRQDNEKLFF. The CDR3 coding sequence is TGTGCCAGTAGTATCCGTCAGGATAATGAAAAACTGTTTTTT.

The chain uses TRBV28 and TRBJ2-5; 9 bases are shared with TRBD2. This CDR3 is built from 14 residues. CDR1 and CDR2 from the germline V gene are MDHEN and SYDVKM. V dropped 9 bases and J dropped 1; count of bases not matched to a gene: 6. The CDR3 sequence: CASYSGGLQETQYF. The CDR3 region has the DNA TGTGCCAGTTATAGCGGGGGACTCCAAGAGACCCAGTACTTC.

The V and J genes are TRBV6-5 and TRBJ1-1, with unresolved D. Germline CDR1 and CDR2: MNHEY and SVGAGI. The CDR3 spans 12 residues. Trimming stripped 1 base from V and 8 bases from J, with 8 bases between. CDR3: CASSYLGSEAFF. CDR3 DNA: TGTGCCAGCAGTTACTTGGGATCCGAAGCTTTCTTT.

The J gene is TRBJ2-3, the V gene TRBV30; no definite D call. The CDR3 is made up of 13 amino acids. The V end was cut by 2 bases, the J end by 0 bases, with 6 bases between. Looked up from germline, CDR1 is GTSNPN and CDR2 is SVGIG (reference sequence). CDR3 sequence reads: CAWSSRSTDTQYF. In nucleotides, the CDR3 is TGTGCCTGGAGTAGTCGTAGCACAGATACGCAGTATTTT.

The chain recombines TRBV7-2 with TRBJ1-2; a possible D gene is TRBD1 (5 bases). The germline V gene has CDR1 SGHTA and CDR2 FQGNSA. This CDR3 comprises 13 residues. The germline V and J ends were trimmed by 4 bases and 3 bases, with 9 bases remaining between them. CDR3: CASSSTGHYGYTF. CDR3 nucleotides: TGTGCCAGCAGCTCAACAGGCCACTATGGCTACACCTTC.

The chain combines TRBV6-5 with TRBJ1-2; D is possibly TRBD1 (5 bases). The CDR3 spans 15 residues. Germline V gene lookup returns CDR1 MNHEY and CDR2 SVGAGI. V dropped 0 bases and J dropped 4 bases, with 12 bases sitting between them. The CDR3 here is CASSYSTSGGYGYTF. The CDR3, as DNA: TGTGCCAGCAGTTACTCCACCTCCGGGGGCTATGGCTACACCTTC.

This clone was recorded only once. The V gene is TRBV5-1, the J gene TRBJ1-4; D possibly corresponds to TRBD1 (5 bases). The CDR3 covers 14 residues. Germline V gene data show CDR1 as SGHRS and CDR2 as YFSETQ. V shed 0 bases and J shed 5 bases, with 8 bases lying between them. This CDR3 reads CASSLVGQNEKLFF. CDR3 nucleotides: TGCGCCAGCAGCTTGGTGGGGCAAAATGAAAAACTGTTTTTT.

The CDR3 sequence is CASSTGAGGGNTEAFF. The CDR3 coding sequence is TGTGCCAGCAGCACGGGGGCAGGGGGAGGGAACACTGAAGCTTTCTTT. The chain couples TRBV5-4 to TRBJ1-1; 7 bases align to TRBD1. V lost 4 bases, J lost 1 base, and 10 bases stayed unmatched. Germline V gene lookup returns CDR1 SGHNT and CDR2 YYREEE (reference sequence). This CDR3 is 16 amino acids long.

The chain employs TRBV30 and TRBJ2-1; D is perhaps TRBD1 (6 bases). From germline, CDR1 is GTSNPN and CDR2 SVGIG (reference sequence). The CDR3 runs 16 residues. V lost 3 bases, J lost 2 bases, and 17 bases lay in between. Here the CDR3 reads CAWSPWGPLPYNEQFF. CDR3 in DNA: TGTGCCTGGAGCCCCTGGGGGCCCCTCCCCTACAATGAGCAGTTCTTC.

The chain uses TRBV28 and TRBJ1-5; perhaps TRBD1 as D (6 bases). V lost 6 bases and J 0 bases, leaving 12 bases between the germline ends. Germline loops: CDR1 MDHEN, CDR2 SYDVKM. CDR3 length: 15 residues. The DNA for the CDR3 is TGTGCCAGCAGGAAGGGGGGGTATAGCAATCAGCCCCAGCATTTT. Translation gives CASRKGGYSNQPQHF.

V and J are TRBV15 and TRBJ2-7; D call uncertain. The CDR3 spans 13 residues. The germline V and J ends were trimmed by 0 bases and 5 bases, with 8 bases remaining between them. Germline V gives CDR1 LNHNV, CDR2 YYDKDF (reference sequence). The CDR3 protein is CATSRDLDDEQYF. CDR3 nucleotides: TGTGCCACCAGCAGAGATCTAGACGACGAGCAGTACTTC.

The chain recombines TRBV5-1 with TRBJ2-1; 12 nucleotides line up with TRBD1. Unmatched junction bases numbered 11, after V lost 5 bases and J lost 11 bases. This CDR3 region has 15 residues. From germline, CDR1 is SGHRS and CDR2 YFSETQ. CDR3 nucleotide sequence: TGCGCCAGCAGGTCCGGGACAGGGGGCACTGGCAAGCAGTTCTTC. As protein: CASRSGTGGTGKQFF.

The V gene is TRBV19, the J gene TRBJ1-1; D gene unclear. The CDR3 spans 16 residues. Looked up from germline, CDR1 is LNHDA and CDR2 is SQIVND (reference sequence). The V and J ends lost 5 bases and 7 bases respectively, with 23 bases between them. CDR3 nucleotide sequence: TGTGCCAGTAGTCCCCCCGGAATAAAAGGGCATTATGAAGCTTTCTTT. Its protein is CASSPPGIKGHYEAFF. The variable domain in full, with the rest retrieved from reference TRBV19 and TRBJ1-1, is DGGITQSPKYLFRKEGQNVTLSCEQNLNHDAMYWYRQDPGQGLRLIYYSQIVNDFQKGDIAEGYSVSREKKESFPLTVTSAQKNPTAFYLCASSPPGIKGHYEAFFGQGTRLTVV.